This TCR beta chain originates from a study of T cells after yellow fever vaccination. Study-wide results and caveats: Clonotypes found in both CD4 and CD8 compartments made up a small share. Sorted repertoires could include abundant contaminating clonotypes from bulk cells.

The CDR3 extends over 11 amino acids. In germline, CDR1 is SQVTM, CDR2 ANQGSEA. The germline V and J ends were trimmed by 6 bases and 4 bases, with 9 bases remaining between them. Concerning this clonotype: Its matching antigen is unknown.

Via MiXCR, TCRdb re-called the 5' RACE reads, giving one row per CDR3 protein. The sample shows approximately 150,000 distinct CDR3 sequences, 9.3% of them seen only once. This TCR came from a man younger than 30 who received the YFV17D yellow fever vaccine. V is TRBV29-1 and J is TRBJ1-2; D not resolved. The source material was CD8+ T cells sorted from PBMCs, sampled 45 days after the yellow fever booster vaccination. In DNA, the CDR3 is TGCAGCGTCCTGACGCCCTATGGCTACACCTTC. It translates to CSVLTPYGYTF.